A single sample gave rise to the 3 T cell receptor beta chains below, sequenced in a study of Graves' ophthalmopathy and Graves' hyperthyroidism. Transcripts of RNA were the source for amplifying TCR beta CDR3 regions. First-round RT-PCR with HTBI primers preceded a second-round multiplex PCR. One entry per CDR3 protein, called by TCRdb with MiXCR from the multiplex PCR reads. This sample carries about 420,000 distinct CDR3 sequences, around 20% of them seen once, and the ten largest clones take more than 2.5%. The sequenced sample consisted of peripheral blood. All receptors come from a woman between 18 and 29 years old with stable Graves' hyperthyroidism.

This clonotype was recorded at least ten times. V gene TRBV2 combines with J gene TRBJ1-2; 8 positions match TRBD1. Germline V gene lookup returns CDR1 SNHLY and CDR2 FYNNEI. This CDR3 has 14 residues. J gave up 3 bases and V 5 bases, and 5 bases lay outside the gene matches. The CDR3 DNA is TGTGCCAGCAGTTCCAGGGGGCAGGACTATGGCTACACCTTC. It translates to CASSSRGQDYGYTF.

CDR3 nucleotides: TGTGCCAGCAGTTCCAATCGGGGGGTGAACACTGAAGCTTTCTTT. Protein product: CASSSNRGVNTEAFF. This chain uses TRBV28 with TRBJ1-1, with D tentatively TRBD1 (5 bases). Per germline, CDR1 MDHEN and CDR2 SYDVKM. There are 15 residues in the CDR3. Trimming shortened V by 4 bases and J by 0 bases, and 12 bases separated the two germline ends.

Many counts were recorded for this clonotype. The chain links TRBV12-3 or TRBV12-4 to TRBJ1-1, with unresolved D. The V gene lost 3 bases and the J gene lost 4 bases, with 12 bases spanning the gap. The CDR3 covers 14 residues. CDR3 DNA sequence: TGTGCCAGCAGTTTGAGACACCCGGGCACTGAAGCTTTCTTT. Its translation is CASSLRHPGTEAFF.